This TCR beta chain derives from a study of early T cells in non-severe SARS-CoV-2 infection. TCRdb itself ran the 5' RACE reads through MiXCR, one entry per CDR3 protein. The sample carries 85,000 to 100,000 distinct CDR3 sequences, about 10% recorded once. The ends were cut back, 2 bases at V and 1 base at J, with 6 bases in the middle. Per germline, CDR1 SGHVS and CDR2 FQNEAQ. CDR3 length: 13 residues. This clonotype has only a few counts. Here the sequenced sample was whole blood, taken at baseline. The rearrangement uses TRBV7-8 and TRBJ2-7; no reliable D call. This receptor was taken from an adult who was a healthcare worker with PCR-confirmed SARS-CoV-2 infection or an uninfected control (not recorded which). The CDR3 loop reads CASSLIRSYEQYF. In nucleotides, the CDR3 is TGTGCCAGCAGCTTAATTCGGTCCTACGAGCAGTACTTC.